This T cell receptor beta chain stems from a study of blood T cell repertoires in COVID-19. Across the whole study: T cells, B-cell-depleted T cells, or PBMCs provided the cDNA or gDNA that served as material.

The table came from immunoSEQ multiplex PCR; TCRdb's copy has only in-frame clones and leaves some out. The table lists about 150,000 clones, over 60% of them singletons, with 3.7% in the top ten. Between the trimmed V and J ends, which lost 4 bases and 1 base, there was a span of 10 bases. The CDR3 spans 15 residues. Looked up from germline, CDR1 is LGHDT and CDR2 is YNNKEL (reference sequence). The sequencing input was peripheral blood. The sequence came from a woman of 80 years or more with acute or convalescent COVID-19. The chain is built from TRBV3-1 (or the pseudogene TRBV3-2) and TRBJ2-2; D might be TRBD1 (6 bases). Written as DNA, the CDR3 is TGTGCCAGCAGCCGAGTGGACAGGAACACCGGGGAGCTGTTTTTT. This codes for CASSRVDRNTGELFF.